This T cell receptor (beta chain) was sequenced in a study of T cell repertoires in cytomegalovirus infection. This clonotype was counted at least ten times. Antigen: not known. TCRdb used MiXCR to reprocess the reads, holding one entry per CDR3 protein. The sample lists approximately 770,000 distinct CDR3 sequences; under 35% were seen once. This sample comprised cultured CD8+ T cells from PBMCs, obtained from culture after CMV antigen stimulation. The TCR originated in a human donor in good health (CMV status not recorded). Some clones in this sample may be carry-over from other donors' samples.

The CDR3 DNA reads as TGTGCCAGCAGCTTAGTGTTGCTAGCGGGGGGCTCCATGGGAGAGACCCAGTACTTC. It is translated as CASSLVLLAGGSMGETQYF. The chain is built from TRBV7-6 and TRBJ2-5; the match to TRBD2 covers 11 bases. The CDR3 totals 19 residues. The germline V gene has CDR1 SGHVS and CDR2 FNYEAQ. The J segment lost 4 bases and the V segment lost 1 base, leaving 14 bases of the junction unmatched.